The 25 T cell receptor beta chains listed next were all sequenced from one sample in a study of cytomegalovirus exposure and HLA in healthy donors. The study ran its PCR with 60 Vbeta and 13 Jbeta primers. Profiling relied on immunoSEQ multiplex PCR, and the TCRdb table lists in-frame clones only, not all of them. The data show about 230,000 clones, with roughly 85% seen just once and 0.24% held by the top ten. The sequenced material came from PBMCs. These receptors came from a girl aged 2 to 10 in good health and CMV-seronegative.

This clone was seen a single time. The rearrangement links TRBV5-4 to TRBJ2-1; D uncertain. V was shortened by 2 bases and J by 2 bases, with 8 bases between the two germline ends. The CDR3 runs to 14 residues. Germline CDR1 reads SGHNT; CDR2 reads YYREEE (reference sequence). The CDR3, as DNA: TGTGCCAGCAGCTTTGAGGCTACCTACAATGAGCAGTTCTTC. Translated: CASSFEATYNEQFF.

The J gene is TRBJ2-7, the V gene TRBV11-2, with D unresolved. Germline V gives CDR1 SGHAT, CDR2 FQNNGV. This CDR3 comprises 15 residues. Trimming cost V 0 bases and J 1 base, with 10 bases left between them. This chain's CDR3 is CASSLESSPSYEQYF. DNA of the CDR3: TGTGCCAGCAGCTTAGAATCCAGTCCTTCCTACGAGCAGTACTTC.

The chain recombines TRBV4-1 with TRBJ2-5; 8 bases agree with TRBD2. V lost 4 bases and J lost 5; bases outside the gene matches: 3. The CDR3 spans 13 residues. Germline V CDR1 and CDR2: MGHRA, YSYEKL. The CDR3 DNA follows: TGCGCCAGCAGCCGCGGGGGGAGGGAGACCCAGTACTTC. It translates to CASSRGGRETQYF.

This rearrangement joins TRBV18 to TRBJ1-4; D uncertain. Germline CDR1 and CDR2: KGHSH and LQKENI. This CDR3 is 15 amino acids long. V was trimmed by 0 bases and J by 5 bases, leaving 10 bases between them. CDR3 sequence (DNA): TGTGCCAGCTCACCACCGGGGAGGTCAAATGAAAAACTGTTTTTT. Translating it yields CASSPPGRSNEKLFF.

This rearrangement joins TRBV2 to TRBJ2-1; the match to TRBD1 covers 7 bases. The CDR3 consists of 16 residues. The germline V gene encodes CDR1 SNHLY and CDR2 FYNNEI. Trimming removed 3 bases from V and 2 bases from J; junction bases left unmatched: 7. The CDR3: CASSEVGGLPYNEQFF. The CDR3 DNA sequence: TGTGCCAGCAGTGAGGTAGGGGGCCTACCCTACAATGAGCAGTTCTTC.

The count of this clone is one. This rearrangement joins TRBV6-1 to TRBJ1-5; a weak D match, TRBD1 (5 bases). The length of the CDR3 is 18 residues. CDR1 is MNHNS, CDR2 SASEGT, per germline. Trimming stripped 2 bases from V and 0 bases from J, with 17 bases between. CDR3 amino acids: CASSERAGLVYSNQPQHF. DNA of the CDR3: TGTGCCAGCAGTGAACGGGCAGGGCTAGTCTATAGCAATCAGCCCCAGCATTTT.

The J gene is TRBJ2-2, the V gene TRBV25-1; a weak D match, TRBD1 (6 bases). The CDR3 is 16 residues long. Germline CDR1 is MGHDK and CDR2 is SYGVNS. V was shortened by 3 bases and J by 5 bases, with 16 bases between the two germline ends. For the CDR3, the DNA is TGTGCCAGCAGTGATCGGGGACATCTTCTGACCGGGGAGCTGTTTTTT. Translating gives CASSDRGHLLTGELFF. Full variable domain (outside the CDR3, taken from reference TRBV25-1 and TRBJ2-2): EADIYQTPRYLVIGTGKKITLECSQTMGHDKMYWYQQDPGMELHLIHYSYGVNSTEKGDLSSESTVSRIRTEHFPLTLESARPSHTSQYLCASSDRGHLLTGELFFGEGSRLTVL.

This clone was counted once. The DNA of the CDR3 is TGTGCCAGCAGTCCCAGGACAGGGGAGAAGTCCTACGAGCAGTACTTC. This translates into CASSPRTGEKSYEQYF. The chain joins TRBV27 to TRBJ2-7; 9 nucleotides align to TRBD1. Germline CDR1 and CDR2: MNHEY and SMNVEV (reference sequence). This CDR3 is 16 amino acids long. The V gene end was trimmed by 5 bases and the J gene end by 1 base; junction bases not matched to a gene: 9.

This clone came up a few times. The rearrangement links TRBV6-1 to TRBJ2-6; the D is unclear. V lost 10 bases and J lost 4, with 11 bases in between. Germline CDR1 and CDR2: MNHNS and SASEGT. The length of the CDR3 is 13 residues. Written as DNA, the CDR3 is TGTGCCACCTCCGCACTCGGGGCCAACGTCCTGACTTTC. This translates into CATSALGANVLTF.

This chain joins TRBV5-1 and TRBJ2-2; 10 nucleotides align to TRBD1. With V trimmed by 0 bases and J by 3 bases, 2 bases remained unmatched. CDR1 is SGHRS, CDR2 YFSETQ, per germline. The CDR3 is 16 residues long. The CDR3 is CASSLGGTGDTGELFF. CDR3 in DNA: TGCGCCAGCAGCTTGGGGGGGACAGGGGACACCGGGGAGCTGTTTTTT.

The CDR3 is CTSSWRTSGGALLYNEQFF. CDR3 nucleotide sequence: TGCACCAGCAGCTGGAGGACTAGCGGGGGGGCCCTCCTTTACAATGAGCAGTTCTTC. The J gene is TRBJ2-1, the V gene TRBV1; the D call of TRBD2 is as the table states it, not checked on the DNA. TRBV1 is recorded as a pseudogene. This CDR3 spans 19 amino acids.

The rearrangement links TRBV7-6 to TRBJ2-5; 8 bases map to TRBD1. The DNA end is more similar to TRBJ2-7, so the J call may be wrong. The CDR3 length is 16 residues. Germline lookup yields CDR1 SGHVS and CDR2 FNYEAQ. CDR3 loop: CASSVRGTGQPLEQYF. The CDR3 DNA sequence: TGTGCCAGCAGCGTTCGGGGGACAGGCCAACCCCTCGAGCAGTACTTC.

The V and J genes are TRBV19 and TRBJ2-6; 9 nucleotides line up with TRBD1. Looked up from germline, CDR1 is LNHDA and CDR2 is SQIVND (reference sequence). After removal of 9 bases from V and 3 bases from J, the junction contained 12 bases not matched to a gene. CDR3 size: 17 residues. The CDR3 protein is CARNPSHRGRGANVLTF. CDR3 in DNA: TGTGCCAGAAATCCCTCTCACAGGGGGCGTGGGGCCAACGTCCTGACTTTC. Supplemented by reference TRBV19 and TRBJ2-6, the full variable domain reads DGGITQSPKYLFRKEGQNVTLSCEQNLNHDAMYWYRQDPGQGLRLIYYSQIVNDFQKGDIAEGYSVSREKKESFPLTVTSAQKNPTAFYLCARNPSHRGRGANVLTFGAGSRLTVL.

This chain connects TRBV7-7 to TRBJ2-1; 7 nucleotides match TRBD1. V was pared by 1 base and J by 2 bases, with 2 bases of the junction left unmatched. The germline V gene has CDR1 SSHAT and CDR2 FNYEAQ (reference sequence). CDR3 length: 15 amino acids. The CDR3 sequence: CASSLDQGAYNEQFF. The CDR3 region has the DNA TGTGCCAGCAGCTTAGATCAGGGGGCCTACAATGAGCAGTTCTTC.

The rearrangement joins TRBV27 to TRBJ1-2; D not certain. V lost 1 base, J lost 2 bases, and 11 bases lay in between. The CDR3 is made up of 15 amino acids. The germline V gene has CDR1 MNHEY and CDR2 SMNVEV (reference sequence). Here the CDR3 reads CASSLLGRRNYGYTF. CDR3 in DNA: TGTGCCAGCAGTTTATTAGGGAGAAGAAACTATGGCTACACCTTC.

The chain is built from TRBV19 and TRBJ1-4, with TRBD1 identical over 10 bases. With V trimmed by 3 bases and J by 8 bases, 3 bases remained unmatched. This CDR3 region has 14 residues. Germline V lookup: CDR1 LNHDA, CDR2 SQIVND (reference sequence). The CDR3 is CASSMDRGVEKLFF. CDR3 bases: TGTGCCAGTAGTATGGACAGGGGGGTCGAAAAACTGTTTTTT.

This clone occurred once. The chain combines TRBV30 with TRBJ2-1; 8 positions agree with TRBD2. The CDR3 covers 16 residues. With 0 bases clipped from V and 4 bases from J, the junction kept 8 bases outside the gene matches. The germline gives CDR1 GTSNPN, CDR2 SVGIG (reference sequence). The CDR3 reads CAWSVQSSGLYNEQFF. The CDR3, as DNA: TGTGCCTGGAGTGTACAATCTAGCGGGCTTTACAATGAGCAGTTCTTC.

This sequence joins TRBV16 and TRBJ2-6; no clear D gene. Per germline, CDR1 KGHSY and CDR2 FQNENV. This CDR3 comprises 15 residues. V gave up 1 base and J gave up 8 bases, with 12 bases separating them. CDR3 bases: TGTGCCAGCAGCCAATACCAGGCTATGACCAACGTCCTGACTTTC. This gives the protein CASSQYQAMTNVLTF.

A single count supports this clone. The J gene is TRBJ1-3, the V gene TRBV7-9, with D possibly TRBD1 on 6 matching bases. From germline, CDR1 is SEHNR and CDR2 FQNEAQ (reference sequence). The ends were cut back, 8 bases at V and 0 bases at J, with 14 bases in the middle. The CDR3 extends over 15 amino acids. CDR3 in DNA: TGTGCCAGCCGACGGACAGTAATCTCTGGAAACACCATATATTTT. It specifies CASRRTVISGNTIYF.

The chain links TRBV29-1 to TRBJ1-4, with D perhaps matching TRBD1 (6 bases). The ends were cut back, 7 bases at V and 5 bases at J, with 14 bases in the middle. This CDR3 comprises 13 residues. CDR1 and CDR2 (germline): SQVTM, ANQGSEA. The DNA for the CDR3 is TGCAGCGGACGAAGACAGGAAAATGAAAAACTGTTTTTT. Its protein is CSGRRQENEKLFF.

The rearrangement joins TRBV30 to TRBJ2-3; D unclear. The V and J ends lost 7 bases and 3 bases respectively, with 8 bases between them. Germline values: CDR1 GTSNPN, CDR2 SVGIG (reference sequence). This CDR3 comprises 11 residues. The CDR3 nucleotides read TGTGCCTACTCCTTAACAGATACGCAGTATTTT. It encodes CAYSLTDTQYF. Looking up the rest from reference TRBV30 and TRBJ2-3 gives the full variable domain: SQTIHQWPATLVQPVGSPLSLECTVEGTSNPNLYWYRQAAGRGLQLLFYSVGIGQISSEVPQNLSASRPQDRQFILSSKKLLLSDSGFYLCAYSLTDTQYFGPGTRLTVL.

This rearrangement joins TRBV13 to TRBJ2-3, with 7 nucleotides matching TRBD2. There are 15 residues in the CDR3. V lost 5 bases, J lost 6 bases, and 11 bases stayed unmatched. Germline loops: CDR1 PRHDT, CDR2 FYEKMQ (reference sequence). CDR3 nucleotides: TGTGCCAGCAGCATCCGGGCGACTAGCTTGGATACGCAGTATTTT. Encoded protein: CASSIRATSLDTQYF.

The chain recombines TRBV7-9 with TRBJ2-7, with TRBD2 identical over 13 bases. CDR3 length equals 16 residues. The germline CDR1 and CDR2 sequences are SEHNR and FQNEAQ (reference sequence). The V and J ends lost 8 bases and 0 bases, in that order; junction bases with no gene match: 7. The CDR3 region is CASSGLAGKNSYEQYF. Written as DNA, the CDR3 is TGTGCCAGCTCGGGACTAGCGGGGAAAAACTCCTACGAGCAGTACTTC.

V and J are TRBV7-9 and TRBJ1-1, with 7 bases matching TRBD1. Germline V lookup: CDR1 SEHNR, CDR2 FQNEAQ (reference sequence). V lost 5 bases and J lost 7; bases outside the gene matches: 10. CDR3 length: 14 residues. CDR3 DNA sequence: TGTGCCAGCAGCCGCTCCGGGACAGTAATTGAAGCTTTCTTT. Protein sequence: CASSRSGTVIEAFF.

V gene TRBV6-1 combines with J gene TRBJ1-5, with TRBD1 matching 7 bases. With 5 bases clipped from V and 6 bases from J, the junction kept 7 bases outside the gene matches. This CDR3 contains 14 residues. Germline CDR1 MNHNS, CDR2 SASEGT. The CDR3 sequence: CASSLETGPQPQHF. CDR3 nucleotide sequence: TGTGCCAGCAGTCTCGAGACAGGGCCTCAGCCCCAGCATTTT.